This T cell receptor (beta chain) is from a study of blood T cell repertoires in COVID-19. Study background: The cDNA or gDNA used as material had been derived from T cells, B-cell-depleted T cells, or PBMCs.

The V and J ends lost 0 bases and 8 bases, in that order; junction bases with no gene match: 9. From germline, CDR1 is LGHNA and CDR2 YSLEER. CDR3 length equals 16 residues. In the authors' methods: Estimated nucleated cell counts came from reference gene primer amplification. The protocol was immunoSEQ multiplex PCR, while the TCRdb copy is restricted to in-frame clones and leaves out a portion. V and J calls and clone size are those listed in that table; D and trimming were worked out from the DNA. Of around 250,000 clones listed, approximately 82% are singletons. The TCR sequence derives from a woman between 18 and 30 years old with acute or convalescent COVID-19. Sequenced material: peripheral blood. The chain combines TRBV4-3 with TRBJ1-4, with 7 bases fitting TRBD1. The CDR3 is CASSQDGQGVREKLFF. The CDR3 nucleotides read TGCGCCAGCAGCCAAGATGGCCAGGGGGTAAGGGAAAAACTGTTTTTT.